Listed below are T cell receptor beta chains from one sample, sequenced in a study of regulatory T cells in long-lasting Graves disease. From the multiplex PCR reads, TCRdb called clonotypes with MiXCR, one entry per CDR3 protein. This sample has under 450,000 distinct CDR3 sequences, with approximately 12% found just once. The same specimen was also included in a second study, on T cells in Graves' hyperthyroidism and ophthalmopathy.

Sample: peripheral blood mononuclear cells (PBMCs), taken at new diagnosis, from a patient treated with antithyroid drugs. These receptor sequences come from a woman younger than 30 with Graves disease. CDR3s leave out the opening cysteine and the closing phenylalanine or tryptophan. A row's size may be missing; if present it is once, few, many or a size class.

CDR3aa: AISGPGETQY
abundance: -
v_gene: TRBV10-3

CDR3aa: ASSLAGNPNYGYT
abundance: -
v_gene: TRBV5-4

CDR3aa: SVGGVDGRHEQF
abundance: many
v_gene: TRBV29-1

CDR3aa: SAREGLAGSYNEQF
abundance: many
v_gene: TRBV20-1

CDR3aa: ASSYSPRGALVGANVLT
abundance: many
v_gene: TRBV6-2/TRBV6-3

CDR3aa: ASSSRDRTDTQY
abundance: many
v_gene: TRBV12-3/TRBV12-4

CDR3aa: ASSSDSLGELF
abundance: many
v_gene: TRBV2

CDR3aa: ATSDPRQVAGANVLT
abundance: -
v_gene: TRBV24-1

CDR3aa: ASSSALSGNSPLH
abundance: many
v_gene: TRBV6-5

CDR3aa: ASSYSGARNEQF
abundance: -
v_gene: TRBV6-5

CDR3aa: ASSLLQGTYNEQF
abundance: many
v_gene: TRBV7-9

CDR3aa: SLDGVAVGRETQY
abundance: many
v_gene: TRBV20-1

CDR3aa: SAATSGRDEQY
abundance: many
v_gene: TRBV29-1

CDR3aa: ASSAGGRSNQPQH
abundance: many
v_gene: TRBV7-2

CDR3aa: SARDRTWNGYT
abundance: -
v_gene: TRBV20-1

CDR3aa: SASLPGWETQY
abundance: few
v_gene: TRBV20-1

CDR3aa: ASINGPDTEAF
abundance: many
v_gene: TRBV6-1

CDR3aa: SARDHETYTGELF
abundance: many
v_gene: TRBV20-1

CDR3aa: SARALRDTEAF
abundance: many
v_gene: TRBV20-1

CDR3aa: ASGLVLRGFGNTIY
abundance: many
v_gene: TRBV12-5

CDR3aa: ASSLKTGSYEQY
abundance: many
v_gene: TRBV12-3/TRBV12-4

CDR3aa: ASSENWDGPYEQY
abundance: many
v_gene: TRBV27

CDR3aa: ASSLLRNTDTQY
abundance: many
v_gene: TRBV28

CDR3aa: SASRTDPYNEQF
abundance: many
v_gene: TRBV20-1

CDR3aa: ASSYGVRNEQF
abundance: many
v_gene: TRBV6-9

CDR3aa: ASSSRLAGGKTGELF
abundance: -
v_gene: TRBV27

CDR3aa: ASSYTGGTNEKLF
abundance: many
v_gene: TRBV6-5

CDR3aa: ASSTGPQTGELF
abundance: few
v_gene: TRBV19

CDR3aa: ASSFQEGGELF
abundance: -
v_gene: TRBV19

CDR3aa: ASSGKFSGNTIY
abundance: many
v_gene: TRBV18

CDR3aa: ASSYVRGRRGYT
abundance: many
v_gene: TRBV6-5

CDR3aa: ASSQTGNTDTQY
abundance: many
v_gene: TRBV3-1

CDR3aa: ASSLQGGYT
abundance: few
v_gene: TRBV7-9

CDR3aa: ASSVIREILPGELF
abundance: many
v_gene: TRBV9

CDR3aa: ASSLLGGPGETQY
abundance: -
v_gene: TRBV7-9

CDR3aa: ASSTGIDQDAGYEQY
abundance: few
v_gene: TRBV27

CDR3aa: ASTIDRGPGYT
abundance: -
v_gene: TRBV28

CDR3aa: ASRGGSNEQF
abundance: many
v_gene: TRBV2

CDR3aa: SARGLAGVSYNEQF
abundance: many
v_gene: TRBV20-1

CDR3aa: ASSEDRNSLTDTQY
abundance: many
v_gene: TRBV25-1

CDR3aa: ASSPGWVNTEAF
abundance: many
v_gene: TRBV6-2/TRBV6-3

CDR3aa: AFTDGAVGANVLT
abundance: many
v_gene: TRBV30

CDR3aa: ASSTSYNEQF
abundance: many
v_gene: TRBV11-2

CDR3aa: ASSASGTTQETQY
abundance: many
v_gene: TRBV9